Following are 30 T cell receptor beta chains from one sample sequenced in a study of T cell repertoires in cytomegalovirus infection. TCRdb passed the reads through MiXCR, listing each CDR3 protein once. The sample lists 150,000 to 190,000 distinct CDR3 sequences; 20% to 25% were seen once. What was sequenced was PBMCs. Receptor source: a human donor in good health (CMV status not recorded). Some clones in this sample may be carry-over from other donors' samples.

This clonotype was found a few times. This sequence joins TRBV28 and TRBJ2-7, with D maybe TRBD2 (6 bases). Per the germline V gene, CDR1 is MDHEN and CDR2 is SYDVKM. Trimming removed 6 bases from V and 2 bases from J, with 14 bases in between. This CDR3 contains 14 residues. The CDR3 bases are TGTGCCAGCAGCCCCCGGGGGTTGACCTACGAGCAGTACTTC. It specifies CASSPRGLTYEQYF.

This clonotype was found a few times. V gene TRBV7-9 combines with J gene TRBJ2-6; D assignment may be TRBD1 or TRBD2 (5 bases each). V was clipped by 3 bases and J by 2 bases, with 8 bases between them. CDR3 size: 15 residues. Per the germline V gene, CDR1 is SEHNR and CDR2 is FQNEAQ (reference sequence). CDR3 residues: CASSFGGAGANVLTF. The CDR3 region has the DNA TGTGCCAGCAGCTTTGGGGGAGCTGGGGCCAACGTCCTGACTTTC.

In its sample, this clonotype was seen a few times. The chain employs TRBV28 and TRBJ2-7, with TRBD1 matching over 9 bases. This CDR3 is built from 15 residues. The germline CDR1 and CDR2 sequences are MDHEN and SYDVKM. The J segment lost 3 bases and the V segment lost 5 bases, leaving 8 bases of the junction unmatched. In DNA form, the CDR3 reads TGTGCCAGCAGTAACCCCGGGACAGGGATCTACGAGCAGTACTTC. Protein: CASSNPGTGIYEQYF.

V is TRBV7-3 and J is TRBJ2-3, with D uncertain. With 1 base removed from V and 1 base from J, the gap between germline ends came to 9 bases. The germline CDR1 and CDR2 sequences are SGHTA and FQGTGA. This CDR3 spans 15 amino acids. In nucleotides, the CDR3 is TGTGCCAGCAGCTTAAAGTTAGACGGCACAGATACGCAGTATTTT. It yields the protein CASSLKLDGTDTQYF.

The chain couples TRBV7-2 to TRBJ1-2; no definite D call. The CDR3 totals 14 residues. Germline CDR1 SGHTA, CDR2 FQGNSA. V was clipped by 2 bases and J by 2 bases, with 9 bases between them. This chain's CDR3 is CASSLFGPNYGYTF. In nucleotides, the CDR3 is TGTGCCAGCAGCTTATTCGGACCCAACTATGGCTACACCTTC.

The rearrangement joins TRBV2 to TRBJ2-1, with D perhaps TRBD1 (5 bases). CDR1 is SNHLY and CDR2 is FYNNEI in the germline V gene. The CDR3 totals 14 residues. With 1 base removed from V and 5 bases from J, the gap between germline ends came to 9 bases. Here the CDR3 DNA reads TGTGCCAGCAGTGAAGTACAGGTCAACAATGAGCAGTTCTTC. Its protein is CASSEVQVNNEQFF. The whole variable domain, filled in from reference TRBV2 and TRBJ2-1, reads EPEVTQTPSHQVTQMGQEVILRCVPISNHLYFYWYRQILGQKVEFLVSFYNNEISEKSEIFDDQFSVERPDGSNFTLKIRSTKLEDSAMYFCASSEVQVNNEQFFGPGTRLTVL.

V is TRBV3-1 and J is TRBJ2-7; 9 positions agree with TRBD2. The V segment lost 5 bases and the J segment 0 bases; nucleotides outside the gene matches: 5. Germline V CDR1 and CDR2: LGHDT, YNNKEL (reference sequence). The CDR3 has 15 amino acids. CDR3 in DNA: TGTGCCAGCAGCGCCGGACTAGCGAGCTCCTACGAGCAGTACTTC. This gives the protein CASSAGLASSYEQYF.

J is TRBJ2-1 and V is TRBV30, with 7 bases aligning to TRBD2. This CDR3 is built from 13 residues. Germline loops: CDR1 GTSNPN, CDR2 SVGIG (reference sequence). The CDR3 DNA sequence: TGTGTTTCCGGGGACTACGAACACAATGAGCAGTTCTTC. This translates into CVSGDYEHNEQFF.

The chain has TRBV28 and TRBJ1-5; D remains unclear. This CDR3 is 11 amino acids long. Germline-derived CDR1 and CDR2 are MDHEN and SYDVKM. V was clipped by 4 bases and J by 15 bases, with 13 bases between them. The CDR3 nucleotides are TGTGCCAGCAGTTCGGCGGCAATAAGGCATTTT. Translated, it gives CASSSAAIRHF. The full variable domain, rest sourced from reference TRBV28 and TRBJ1-5, is DVKVTQSSRYLVKRTGEKVFLECVQDMDHENMFWYRQDPGLGLRLIYFSYDVKMKEKGDIPEGYSVSREKKERFSLILESASTNQTSMYLCASSSAAIRHFGDGTRLSIL.

The chain links TRBV18 to TRBJ2-7; D is perhaps TRBD2 (7 bases). V shed 0 bases and J shed 1 base, with 13 bases lying between them. CDR1 is KGHSH and CDR2 is LQKENI in the germline V gene. This CDR3 is built from 16 residues. The CDR3 loop is CASSPPGGRGSYEQYF. The CDR3 coding sequence is TGTGCCAGCTCACCACCGGGGGGGCGAGGGTCCTACGAGCAGTACTTC.

This clonotype has more than one count but fewer than ten. CDR3 sequence (DNA): TGTGCCATTCGGGGGGGGGGCGGCTACACCTTC. The encoded protein is CAIRGGGGYTF. V usage is TRBV12-3 or TRBV12-4 and J usage is TRBJ1-2; the D gene is possibly TRBD1 (6 bases). CDR3 length: 11 amino acids. V was pared by 10 bases and J by 8 bases, with 14 bases between.

This clonotype came up a few times. This sequence joins TRBV6-2 or TRBV6-3 and TRBJ2-1; D is uncertain. Germline CDR1 and CDR2: MNHEY and SVGEGT. V was clipped by 6 bases and J by 8 bases, with 11 bases between them. This CDR3 region has 12 residues. The CDR3 protein is CASSPKRDEQFF. The CDR3 DNA reads TGTGCCAGCAGCCCCAAGCGCGATGAGCAGTTCTTC.

This clonotype was detected ten times or more. V and J are TRBV7-2 and TRBJ2-1; D gene ambiguous. The CDR3 consists of 18 residues. The germline V and J ends were trimmed by 0 bases and 0 bases, with 15 bases remaining between them. Germline V gene sequence: CDR1 SGHTA, CDR2 FQGNSA. The CDR3 protein is CASSLAPPGMGSYNEQFF. In nucleotides, the CDR3 is TGTGCCAGCAGCTTAGCGCCCCCAGGTATGGGCTCCTACAATGAGCAGTTCTTC. The full variable domain, with the rest looked up from reference TRBV7-2 and TRBJ2-1, is GAGVSQSPSNKVTEKGKDVELRCDPISGHTALYWYRQSLGQGLEFLIYFQGNSAPDKSGLPSDRFSAERTGGSVSTLTIQRTQQEDSAVYLCASSLAPPGMGSYNEQFFGPGTRLTVL.

This clonotype has more than one count but fewer than ten. The rearrangement joins TRBV6-1 to TRBJ2-7; the D gene is possibly TRBD2 (5 bases). V lost 6 bases and J 3 bases, leaving 12 bases between the germline ends. The CDR3 runs to 13 residues. Germline V gene lookup returns CDR1 MNHNS and CDR2 SASEGT. The CDR3: CASSAGMNYEQYF. CDR3 bases: TGTGCCAGCAGCGCCGGGATGAACTACGAGCAGTACTTC.

This chain uses TRBV6-2 or TRBV6-3 with TRBJ2-1; 7 positions agree with TRBD2. The CDR3 is 14 residues long. The germline V gene encodes CDR1 MNHEY and CDR2 SVGEGT. The trim removed 7 bases at V and 5 bases at J, leaving 8 bases unmatched. The CDR3 sequence is CASTSGGSNNEQFF. The CDR3 DNA sequence: TGTGCCAGCACCTCGGGAGGATCGAACAATGAGCAGTTCTTC.

The chain joins TRBV28 to TRBJ1-4, with D maybe TRBD1 (5 bases). The CDR3 is made up of 13 amino acids. CDR1 MDHEN and CDR2 SYDVKM come from the germline V gene. V was cut by 2 bases and J by 6 bases, with 7 bases left in between. CDR3 region: CASSLLQDEKLFF. In DNA, the CDR3 is TGTGCCAGCAGTTTACTACAGGATGAAAAACTGTTTTTT. The full variable domain, completed using reference TRBV28 and TRBJ1-4, is DVKVTQSSRYLVKRTGEKVFLECVQDMDHENMFWYRQDPGLGLRLIYFSYDVKMKEKGDIPEGYSVSREKKERFSLILESASTNQTSMYLCASSLLQDEKLFFGSGTQLSVL.

The chain links TRBV5-1 to TRBJ2-3, with TRBD2 identical over 14 bases. Trimming removed 6 bases from V and 1 base from J; junction bases left unmatched: 4. The germline gives CDR1 SGHRS, CDR2 YFSETQ. The CDR3 extends over 16 amino acids. CDR3 sequence reads: CASTGTSGSRTDTQYF. DNA of the CDR3: TGCGCCAGCACCGGGACTAGCGGGAGTCGCACAGATACGCAGTATTTT.

The V gene is TRBV11-3, the J gene TRBJ2-1, with 14 bases fitting TRBD2. This CDR3 spans 18 amino acids. The trim removed 5 bases at V and 1 base at J, leaving 7 bases unmatched. CDR1 and CDR2 from the germline V gene are SGHNT and YENEEA. The CDR3 DNA follows: TGTGCCAGCAGCCCAGGACTAGCGGGAGGTAATTCCTACAATGAGCAGTTCTTC. Encoded protein: CASSPGLAGGNSYNEQFF.

The rearrangement joins TRBV5-1 to TRBJ1-1, with no clear D. This CDR3 has 16 amino acids. CDR1 SGHRS and CDR2 YFSETQ come from the germline V gene. V was cut by 0 bases and J by 1 base, with 13 bases left in between. CDR3 loop: CASSLGSSIRNTEAFF. The CDR3 bases are TGCGCCAGCAGCTTGGGCTCATCAATTAGGAACACTGAAGCTTTCTTT.

In its sample, this clonotype was seen many times. The chain has TRBV12-3 or TRBV12-4 and TRBJ1-5, with D hard to call. Between the trimmed V and J ends, which lost 5 bases and 2 bases, there was a span of 16 bases. CDR3 length: 16 residues. DNA of the CDR3: TGTGCCAGCAGTCTTGGCCGTACGAGGGGCAATCAGCCCCAGCATTTT. This encodes CASSLGRTRGNQPQHF.

The rearrangement links TRBV29-1 to TRBJ2-5, with D hard to call. The CDR3 runs 12 residues. Germline V gene lookup returns CDR1 SQVTM and CDR2 ANQGSEA. Deletions cut 5 bases from V and 5 bases from J, with 12 bases between. This CDR3 reads CSVRLTRETQYF. As DNA, the CDR3 is TGCAGCGTTCGGCTAACGCGGGAGACCCAGTACTTC.

The chain links TRBV6-6 to TRBJ1-5; D not certain. This CDR3 region has 14 residues. V was trimmed by 0 bases and J by 4 bases, leaving 7 bases between them. CDR1 and CDR2 from the germline V gene are MNHNY and SVGAGI (reference sequence). The CDR3 here is CASSYSGQNQPQHF. CDR3 in DNA: TGTGCCAGCAGTTACTCCGGGCAAAATCAGCCCCAGCATTTT.

The chain recombines TRBV28 with TRBJ1-1, with a weak D call TRBD1 (5 bases). Germline-derived CDR1 and CDR2 are MDHEN and SYDVKM. This CDR3 contains 15 residues. Trimming stripped 5 bases from V and 1 base from J, with 14 bases between. The chain's CDR3 is CASSPSGHANTEAFF. The CDR3 nucleotides are TGTGCCAGCAGTCCTAGCGGACACGCGAACACTGAAGCTTTCTTT.

The DNA for the CDR3 is TGTGCCAGCAGTCTCGACCCAGGGGACTATGGCTACACCTTC. It yields the protein CASSLDPGDYGYTF. V usage is TRBV2 and J usage is TRBJ1-2; TRBD1 is a possible D gene (6 bases). This CDR3 is 14 amino acids long. Germline V CDR1 and CDR2: SNHLY, FYNNEI. The V end lost 5 bases, the J end lost 3 bases, and 13 bases lay between the germline ends.

The CDR3 here is CASSPNKYDPVGYTF. The CDR3 DNA reads TGTGCCAGTAGTCCCAATAAGTACGACCCGGTCGGCTACACCTTC. The chain recombines TRBV19 with TRBJ1-2; no definite D call. The germline V and J ends were trimmed by 5 bases and 8 bases, with 21 bases remaining between them. The CDR3 totals 15 residues. The germline CDR1 and CDR2 sequences are LNHDA and SQIVND (reference sequence).

In the case of this clonotype: Relative to the germline gene, one junction end is altered; a read error may explain this. The CDR3 sequence is CASSLCSSGDTQYF. CDR3 DNA: TGTGCCAGTAGCTTATGTAGTAGCGGGGATACGCAGTATTTT. The rearrangement links TRBV7-2 to TRBJ2-3; 7 positions match TRBD2. Germline CDR1 reads SGHTA; CDR2 reads FQGNSA. The CDR3 totals 14 residues.

This chain uses TRBV15 with TRBJ2-1; D is possibly TRBD2 (5 bases). In germline, CDR1 is LNHNV, CDR2 YYDKDF (reference sequence). The CDR3 length is 15 residues. V lost 0 bases, J lost 5 bases, and 11 bases lay in between. CDR3 amino acids: CATSREGSKNNEQFF. The DNA of the CDR3 is TGTGCCACCAGCAGAGAAGGGAGCAAGAACAATGAGCAGTTCTTC. Filled out from reference TRBV15 and TRBJ2-1, the complete variable domain reads DAMVIQNPRYQVTQFGKPVTLSCSQTLNHNVMYWYQQKSSQAPKLLFHYYDKDFNNEADTPDNFQSRRPNTSFCFLDIRSPGLGDTAMYLCATSREGSKNNEQFFGPGTRLTVL.

This clonotype was detected only a few times. This chain links TRBV20-1 with TRBJ1-1; D gene ambiguous. The germline CDR1 and CDR2 sequences are DFQATT and SNEGSKA (reference sequence). The CDR3 runs 13 residues. The V end was cut by 0 bases, the J end by 5 bases, with 10 bases between. Here the CDR3 DNA reads TGCAGTGCTAGAGAGAGCGCGAGGACTGAAGCTTTCTTT. This translates into CSARESARTEAFF.

The J gene is TRBJ2-7, the V gene TRBV6-6; 10 bases agree with TRBD2. Per germline, CDR1 MNHNY and CDR2 SVGAGI (reference sequence). V trimming: 8 bases; J trimming: 6 bases; junction bases outside the gene matches: 7. This CDR3 comprises 13 residues. This CDR3 is CASEAGGTSEQYF. The DNA of the CDR3 is TGTGCCAGCGAAGCGGGAGGGACGTCCGAGCAGTACTTC.

The chain employs TRBV29-1 and TRBJ1-4; D is uncertain. Trimming took off 6 bases at V and 5 bases at J, with 13 bases between the two ends. There are 13 residues in the CDR3. Looked up from germline, CDR1 is SQVTM and CDR2 is ANQGSEA. The CDR3 DNA follows: TGCAGCGTCGATGACGGGAGAAATGAAAAACTGTTTTTT. Translation gives CSVDDGRNEKLFF.